The 4 T cell receptor beta chains reported below all come from one sample, sequenced in a study of blood T cell repertoires in COVID-19. This table comes from immunoSEQ multiplex PCR, and its TCRdb copy is limited to in-frame clones, with some not included. The table shows 100,000 to 150,000 clones, with 80% to 90% occurring only once. The source material was peripheral blood. Receptors were obtained from a man between 50 and 59 years old with active or convalescent COVID-19.

The V gene is TRBV12-2, the J gene TRBJ2-1; TRBD2 is taken as the D call from the table, unchecked against the DNA. TRBV12-2 is flagged as a pseudogene. The CDR3 spans 22 residues. This chain's CDR3 is CASRFPPRAGRGDQSSYNEQFF. For the CDR3, the DNA is TGTGCAAGTCGCTTTCCTCCCCGGGCAGGGAGGGGGGACCAAAGCTCCTACAATGAGCAGTTCTTC.

The rearrangement joins TRBV12-5 to TRBJ2-5; 8 bases map to TRBD1. Germline assignment: CDR1 LGHNT and CDR2 FRNRAP. J was trimmed by 2 bases and V by 1 base; bases with no gene match: 12. The CDR3 runs to 18 residues. CDR3 sequence (DNA): TGTGCTAGTGGTTTGGGAAGGGCCGGGACAGGCTCTCAAGAGACCCAGTACTTC. Protein: CASGLGRAGTGSQETQYF. The variable domain in full, completed from reference TRBV12-5 and TRBJ2-5, reads DARVTQTPRHKVTEMGQEVTMRCQPILGHNTVFWYRQTMMQGLELLAYFRNRAPLDDSGMPKDRFSAEMPDATLATLKIQPSEPRDSAVYFCASGLGRAGTGSQETQYFGPGTRLLVL.

The chain couples TRBV11-3 to TRBJ2-2, with TRBD2 as a possible D gene (5 bases). This CDR3 region has 15 residues. CDR1 SGHNT and CDR2 YENEEA come from the germline V gene. Trimming pared 2 bases from V and 6 bases from J, leaving 13 bases between. CDR3 bases: TGTGCCAGCAGCTTAACGTTCGGGGTGGCCGGGGAGCTGTTTTTT. Translating it yields CASSLTFGVAGELFF.

There are a few counts of this clone. The chain employs TRBV29-1 and TRBJ2-1, with TRBD1 as a possible D gene (5 bases). The V end lost 4 bases, the J end lost 6 bases, and 7 bases lay between the germline ends. CDR1 is SQVTM and CDR2 is ANQGSEA in the germline V gene. There are 11 residues in the CDR3. CDR3 region: CSVAGINEQFF. The CDR3 bases are TGCAGCGTTGCAGGGATCAATGAGCAGTTCTTC.